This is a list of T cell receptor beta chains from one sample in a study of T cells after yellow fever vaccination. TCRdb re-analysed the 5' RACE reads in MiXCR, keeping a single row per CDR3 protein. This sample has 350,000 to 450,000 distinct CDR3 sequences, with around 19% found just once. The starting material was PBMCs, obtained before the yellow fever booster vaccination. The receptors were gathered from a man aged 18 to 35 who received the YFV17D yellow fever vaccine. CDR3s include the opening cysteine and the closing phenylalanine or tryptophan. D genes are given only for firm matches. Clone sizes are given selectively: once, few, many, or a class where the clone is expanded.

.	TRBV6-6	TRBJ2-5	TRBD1	TGTGCCAGCAGTCGCACGGGACAGGGGGAGACCCAGTACTTC	CASSRTGQGETQYF
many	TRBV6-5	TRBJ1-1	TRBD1	TGTGCCAGCAGTTACTCGACTCAGGGGGGTCCTGAAGCTTTCTTT	CASSYSTQGGPEAFF
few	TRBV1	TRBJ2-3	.	TGCACCAGCAGCCAAGAATCTTGTGGGGCCGACGCTCCTTGGTATTTT	CTSSQESCGADAPWYF
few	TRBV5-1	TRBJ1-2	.	TGCGCCAGCAGCTTGGAAGGCGGGGTTTCTAACTATGGCTACACCTTC	CASSLEGGVSNYGYTF
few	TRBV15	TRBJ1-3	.	TGTGCCACCAGCAGTCTCAGTGGAAACACCATATATTTT	CATSSLSGNTIYF
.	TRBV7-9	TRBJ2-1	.	TGTGCCAGCGCCAAGGGGGCGGGGGGACAGTTCTACAATGAGCAGTTCTTC	CASAKGAGGQFYNEQFF
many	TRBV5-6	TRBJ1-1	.	TGTGCCAGCAGCATGGACATCATGAACACTGAAGCTTTCTTT	CASSMDIMNTEAFF
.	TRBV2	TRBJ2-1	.	TGTGCCAGCACCGAGGGGGGGGTGGCCTACATCTCTGCCTTC	CASTEGGVAYISAF
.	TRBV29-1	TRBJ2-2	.	TGCAGCGTTTCAGGGAACACCGGGGAGCTGTTTTTT	CSVSGNTGELFF
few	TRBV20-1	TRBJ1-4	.	TGCAGTGCTTGGGTACGGGAAAAACTGTTTTTT	CSAWVREKLFF
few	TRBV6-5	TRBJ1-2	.	TGTGCCAGCAGCCGCAGCTCGGGAGATGGCTACACCTTC	CASSRSSGDGYTF
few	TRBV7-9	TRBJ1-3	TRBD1	TGTGCCAGCAACCGACAGGGATGGTCAGGAAACACCATATATTTT	CASNRQGWSGNTIYF
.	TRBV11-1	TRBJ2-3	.	TGTGCCAGCAGCCGGACTCCCCAGACACTCACAGATACGCAGTATTTT	CASSRTPQTLTDTQYF
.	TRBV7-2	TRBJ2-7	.	TGTGCCAGCAGCTTAGGGCCGAACCCCTACGAGCAGTACTTC	CASSLGPNPYEQYF
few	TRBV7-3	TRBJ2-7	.	TGTGCCAGCAGCTTATACGCGGACAACGAGCAGTACTTC	CASSLYADNEQYF
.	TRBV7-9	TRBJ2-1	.	TGTGCCAGCAGCTTAGAAAGGGACGCCTACAATGAGCAGTTCTTC	CASSLERDAYNEQFF
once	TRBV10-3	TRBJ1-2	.	TGTGCCATCAGTGAAGAGGGGGTCGGCTATGGCTACACCTTC	CAISEEGVGYGYTF
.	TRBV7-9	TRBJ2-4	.	TGTGCCAGCAGCTTATCGTCGGTCCTAGCCAAAAACATTCAGTACTTC	CASSLSSVLAKNIQYF
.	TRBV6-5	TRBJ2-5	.	TGTGCCAGCAGCCCCGTGAGGGTGGTTCTAAGAGAGACCCAGTACTTC	CASSPVRVVLRETQYF
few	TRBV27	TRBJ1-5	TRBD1	TGTGCCAGCAGTTCCGGGACAGGGGGAAAGCAGCCCCAGCATTTT	CASSSGTGGKQPQHF
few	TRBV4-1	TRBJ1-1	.	TGCGCCAGCAGCCAAAAACAGGTGAACACTGAAGCTTTCTTT	CASSQKQVNTEAFF
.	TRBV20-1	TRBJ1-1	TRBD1	TGCAGAGGGACAGCGAACACTGAAGCTTTCTTT	CRGTANTEAFF
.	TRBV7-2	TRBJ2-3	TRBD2	TGTGCCAGCAGCTTCCTAGCGGACAGCACAGATACGCAGTATTTT	CASSFLADSTDTQYF
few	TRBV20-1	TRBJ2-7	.	TGCAGTGCTAGACGAGGGTATGATCGGGGCCACGAGCAGTACTTC	CSARRGYDRGHEQYF
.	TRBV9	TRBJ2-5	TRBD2	TGTGCCAGCAGCGTACTAGCGGGGACGGAGACCCAGTACTTC	CASSVLAGTETQYF
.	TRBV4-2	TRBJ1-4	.	TGTGCCAGCAGCCAAGACGTGCTCGGGCCCGCTAATGAAAAACTGTTTTTT	CASSQDVLGPANEKLFF
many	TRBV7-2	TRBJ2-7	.	TGTGCCAGCAGCTTGAGCGGCATCATGGCTTACGAGCAGTACTTC	CASSLSGIMAYEQYF
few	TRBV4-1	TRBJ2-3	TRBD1	TGCGCCAGCAGCCAAGCCAACAGGGGGCGCGCAGATACGCAGTATTTT	CASSQANRGRADTQYF
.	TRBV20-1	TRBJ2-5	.	TGCAGTGCTAGCTTTGGGGAATCTCAAGAGACCCAGTACTTC	CSASFGESQETQYF
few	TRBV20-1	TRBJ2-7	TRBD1	TGCAGTGCTAGACCCCCTCGGACAGGGGTGGTCGAGCAGTACTTC	CSARPPRTGVVEQYF
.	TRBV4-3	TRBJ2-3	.	TGCGCCAGCAGCCAAGATCAGGTCACAGATACGCAGTATTTT	CASSQDQVTDTQYF
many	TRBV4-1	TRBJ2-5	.	TGCGCCAGCAGCCTATTAGCGGCCACCCAAGAGACCCAGTACTTC	CASSLLAATQETQYF
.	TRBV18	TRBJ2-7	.	TGTGCCAGCTCACCTCTAGATTTCTACGAGCAGTACTTC	CASSPLDFYEQYF
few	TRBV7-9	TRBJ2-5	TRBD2	TGTGCCAGCAGCTTAGGGCTAGCGGGGGTCGAGTACCAAGAGACCCAGTACTTC	CASSLGLAGVEYQETQYF
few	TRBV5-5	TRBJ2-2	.	TGTGCCAGCAGCAAATTAACCGGGGAGCTGTTTTTT	CASSKLTGELFF
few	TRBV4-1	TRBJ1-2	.	TGCGCCAGCAGCTTCCCCGGTCCCAGATACGGCTACACCTTC	CASSFPGPRYGYTF
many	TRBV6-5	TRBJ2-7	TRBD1	TGTGCCAGCAGGCCCGGGACAGGGGCCTACGAGCAGTACTTC	CASRPGTGAYEQYF
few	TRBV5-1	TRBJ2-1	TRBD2	TGCGCCAGCAGCTTGGATAGCGGGGGGCTTTACAATGAGCAGTTCTTC	CASSLDSGGLYNEQFF
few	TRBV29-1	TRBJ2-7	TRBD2	TGCAGCGTTGGCCGGGGGGGTAAACTGAACGAGCAGTACTTC	CSVGRGGKLNEQYF
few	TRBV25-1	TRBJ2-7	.	TGTGCCAGCAGTGAATCTTATGAGGGAAGCTCCTACGAGCAGTACTTC	CASSESYEGSSYEQYF
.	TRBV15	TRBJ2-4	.	TGTGCCACCAGCCTAACCCCGGAGGATGGGAACATTCAGTACTTC	CATSLTPEDGNIQYF
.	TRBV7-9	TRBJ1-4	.	TGTGCCAGCAGCACAGGACAGAACGGGGAAAAACTGTTTTTT	CASSTGQNGEKLFF
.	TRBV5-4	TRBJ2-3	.	TGTGCCAGCAGCTTTACAGGGAGGGAAACAGATACGCAGTATTTT	CASSFTGRETDTQYF